A single sample is the source of the 18 T cell receptor beta chains below, sequenced in a study of CD8 T cells in ankylosing spondylitis. TCRdb reanalysed the 5' RACE reads using MiXCR and keeps one entry per CDR3 protein. Of approximately 100,000 distinct CDR3 sequences in the sample, less than 25% are singletons; the top ten hold approximately 13%. The sequenced material came from synovial fluid, either unsorted or a sorted T cell fraction (not recorded which). These TCRs come from a male donor with ankylosing spondylitis.

This clonotype was seen a few times. The chain joins TRBV7-7 to TRBJ2-1; D not certain. The V end lost 5 bases, the J end lost 2 bases, and 7 bases lay between the germline ends. The CDR3 has 13 amino acids. CDR1 and CDR2 (germline): SSHAT, FNYEAQ (reference sequence). The DNA of the CDR3 is TGTGCCAGCAGCCCCCTGACCTACAATGAGCAGTTCTTC. Its protein is CASSPLTYNEQFF.

This clonotype has a handful of counts. The chain is built from TRBV19 and TRBJ2-1; 7 bases match TRBD2. This CDR3 region has 15 residues. Germline values: CDR1 LNHDA, CDR2 SQIVND (reference sequence). V lost 3 bases to trimming and J lost 6 bases; unmatched junction nucleotides: 8. The CDR3 sequence is CASSILGLGGNEQFF. DNA for the CDR3: TGTGCCAGTAGTATCCTCGGACTAGGAGGCAATGAGCAGTTCTTC. The whole variable domain, filled in from reference TRBV19 and TRBJ2-1, reads DGGITQSPKYLFRKEGQNVTLSCEQNLNHDAMYWYRQDPGQGLRLIYYSQIVNDFQKGDIAEGYSVSREKKESFPLTVTSAQKNPTAFYLCASSILGLGGNEQFFGPGTRLTVL.

The rearrangement links TRBV7-2 to TRBJ2-3; D call uncertain. The ends were cut back, 4 bases at V and 4 bases at J, with 12 bases in the middle. Looked up from germline, CDR1 is SGHTA and CDR2 is FQGNSA. This CDR3 spans 14 amino acids. In DNA, the CDR3 is TGTGCCAGCAGCTCAGGCTGGGTCGCAGATACGCAGTATTTT. This encodes CASSSGWVADTQYF.

This clonotype was seen a handful of times. The chain employs TRBV6-1 and TRBJ1-5, with 7 bases fitting TRBD1. Unmatched junction bases numbered 13, after V lost 11 bases and J lost 0 bases. The germline CDR1 and CDR2 sequences are MNHNS and SASEGT. There are 16 residues in the CDR3. The CDR3 nucleotides are TGTGCCGAGCGACAGGGTAATGTACATAGCAATCAGCCCCAGCATTTT. This translates into CAERQGNVHSNQPQHF.

This clonotype was recorded a few times. V and J are TRBV9 and TRBJ1-1; tentatively, D is TRBD1 (5 bases). Looked up from germline, CDR1 is SGDLS and CDR2 is YYNGEE. This CDR3 has 14 amino acids. The germline V and J ends were trimmed by 3 bases and 0 bases, with 9 bases remaining between them. The CDR3 loop reads CASSDHRMNTEAFF. DNA for the CDR3: TGTGCCAGCAGCGACCACAGGATGAACACTGAAGCTTTCTTT.

This rearrangement joins TRBV12-3 or TRBV12-4 to TRBJ2-6; D may correspond to TRBD1 or TRBD2 (5 bases each). The CDR3 consists of 18 residues. Trimming pared 6 bases from V and 0 bases from J, leaving 18 bases between. The CDR3 reads CASSPTPGRISGANVLTF. CDR3 bases: TGTGCCAGCAGCCCCACCCCGGGACGGATCTCTGGGGCCAACGTCCTGACTTTC.

The CDR3 coding sequence is TGCAGTGCTAGAGACCCGGGGCTCCCAGGGACCTACGAGCAGTACTTC. Translating gives CSARDPGLPGTYEQYF. V and J are TRBV20-1 and TRBJ2-7; TRBD1 or TRBD2 may be the D gene (5 bases each). CDR1 is DFQATT, CDR2 SNEGSKA, per germline (reference sequence). V lost 0 bases and J 2 bases, leaving 17 bases between the germline ends. The CDR3 has 16 amino acids.

This clonotype showed up many times. The rearrangement uses TRBV30 and TRBJ2-3, with 7 bases fitting TRBD1. The CDR3 has 11 amino acids. CDR1 is GTSNPN, CDR2 SVGIG, per germline (reference sequence). The trim removed 2 bases at V and 15 bases at J, leaving 8 bases unmatched. The CDR3 loop reads CAWSITGAVYF. In DNA form, the CDR3 reads TGTGCCTGGAGTATTACAGGGGCGGTCTATTTT.

This clonotype has just a few counts. The V gene is TRBV2, the J gene TRBJ2-3, with unresolved D. V lost 9 bases and J 3 bases, leaving 16 bases between the germline ends. Germline CDR1 SNHLY, CDR2 FYNNEI. The length of the CDR3 is 14 residues. The CDR3 DNA reads as TGTGCCAGTAGCCGGGTCTGGGGAACAGATACGCAGTATTTT. Translating it yields CASSRVWGTDTQYF.

The chain couples TRBV7-2 to TRBJ1-2; tentative D call: TRBD1 (6 bases). This CDR3 is built from 12 residues. V was cut by 4 bases and J by 7 bases, with 10 bases left in between. Germline assignment: CDR1 SGHTA and CDR2 FQGNSA. The CDR3 DNA sequence: TGTGCCAGCAGCTCGCAGGGGTTTGGCTACACCTTC. Protein: CASSSQGFGYTF.

This clonotype has more than one count but fewer than ten. The CDR3 DNA sequence: TGTGCCAGCAGCTCAAGTCAGGGGGTGAACACTGAAGCTTTCTTT. It codes for CASSSSQGVNTEAFF. The chain couples TRBV7-6 to TRBJ1-1; 7 bases agree with TRBD1. CDR3 length: 15 amino acids. V lost 4 bases to trimming and J lost 0 bases; unmatched junction nucleotides: 5. Germline lookup yields CDR1 SGHVS and CDR2 FNYEAQ.

This sequence joins TRBV30 and TRBJ1-2; D unresolved. Germline V CDR1 and CDR2: GTSNPN, SVGIG (reference sequence). The CDR3 contains 12 residues. With 3 bases removed from V and 4 bases from J, the gap between germline ends came to 9 bases. CDR3 sequence: CAWSLRAYGYTF. As DNA, the CDR3 is TGTGCCTGGAGCCTTCGAGCCTATGGCTACACCTTC. Drawing the rest from reference TRBV30 and TRBJ1-2, the complete variable domain is SQTIHQWPATLVQPVGSPLSLECTVEGTSNPNLYWYRQAAGRGLQLLFYSVGIGQISSEVPQNLSASRPQDRQFILSSKKLLLSDSGFYLCAWSLRAYGYTFGSGTRLTVV.

This clonotype appeared once. V gene TRBV7-6 combines with J gene TRBJ2-5, with D maybe TRBD2 (5 bases). This CDR3 region has 14 residues. V was shortened by 1 base and J by 5 bases, with 11 bases between the two germline ends. Germline CDR1 reads SGHVS; CDR2 reads FNYEAQ. The CDR3 DNA is TGTGCCAGCAGCTTAGTTCCGAGAGGGGAGACCCAGTACTTC. The encoded protein is CASSLVPRGETQYF.

This clonotype has only a few counts. This chain uses TRBV7-6 with TRBJ2-1; D gene ambiguous. Germline CDR1 is SGHVS and CDR2 is FNYEAQ. V was clipped by 1 base and J by 0 bases, with 10 bases between them. The CDR3 loop spans 16 amino acids. In nucleotides, the CDR3 is TGTGCCAGCAGCTTAGTACCAGACCCCTCCTACAATGAGCAGTTCTTC. It encodes CASSLVPDPSYNEQFF.

This clonotype appeared a few times. The genes are TRBV3-1 and TRBJ1-6; a weak D match, TRBD1 (5 bases). Trimming left V 4 bases short and J 5 bases short, with 12 bases between. The CDR3 consists of 15 residues. Germline CDR1 reads LGHDT; CDR2 reads YNNKEL (reference sequence). The CDR3 reads CASSPGDRDNSPLHF. DNA of the CDR3: TGTGCCAGCAGCCCCGGAGACAGAGATAATTCACCCCTCCACTTT.

The chain is built from TRBV7-8 and TRBJ1-1; 7 nucleotides match TRBD1. In germline, CDR1 is SGHVS, CDR2 FQNEAQ. CDR3 length: 16 residues. J was trimmed by 0 bases and V by 5 bases; bases with no gene match: 9. The CDR3 nucleotides are TGTGCCAGCAGCCAGCGGGGACAGAGAATGAACACTGAAGCTTTCTTT. Protein product: CASSQRGQRMNTEAFF.

There are a few counts of this clonotype. V and J are TRBV7-8 and TRBJ1-1, with D tentatively TRBD1 (5 bases). The CDR3 has 16 residues. Germline V gene data show CDR1 as SGHVS and CDR2 as FQNEAQ. The V and J ends lost 4 bases and 5 bases respectively, with 20 bases between them. The CDR3 loop is CASSSLVTTKGTEAFF. As DNA, the CDR3 is TGTGCCAGCAGCTCACTAGTGACTACTAAGGGGACTGAAGCTTTCTTT.

V usage is TRBV10-3 and J usage is TRBJ2-1; 10 nucleotides line up with TRBD2. The trim removed 4 bases at V and 4 bases at J, leaving 4 bases unmatched. Germline V gene sequence: CDR1 ENHRY, CDR2 SYGVKD. The CDR3 spans 15 residues. The CDR3, as DNA: TGTGCCATCAGTGGTAGGACTAGCGGTTACAATGAGCAGTTCTTC. Protein: CAISGRTSGYNEQFF.